This paragraph covers one T cell receptor (beta chain) sequence. CDR1 is SGHTA, CDR2 FQGNSA, per germline. Trimming shortened V by 4 bases and J by 6 bases, and 15 bases separated the two germline ends. This CDR3 has 14 amino acids. Profiled with immunoSEQ multiplex PCR; TCRdb holds only in-frame clones, not every one. The table lists roughly 300,000 clones, roughly nine tenths of them singletons. Enrolled through a virtual design, the participants were between roughly 18 and 90 years of age and came from about two dozen US areas. Donors in Cohort 3 counted as recovered after two negative PCRs, clearance, or symptom resolution. This sample was included in a study of blood T cell repertoires in COVID-19.

The V call is TRBV7-2, the J call TRBJ1-2; D is perhaps TRBD1 (5 bases). The TCR was taken from a woman aged 25 to 45 who had recovered from COVID-19. The sample taken for sequencing was PBMCs or T cells enriched from blood (not recorded which). The CDR3: CASSSQTPGNGYTF. In DNA, the CDR3 is TGTGCCAGCAGCTCCCAGACCCCAGGGAATGGCTACACCTTC.